The 30 T cell receptor beta chains below were found in one sample sequenced in a study of response to subunit inactivated influenza vaccine. One entry per CDR3 protein results from TCRdb running MiXCR on the RT-PCR reads. The sample lists about 780,000 distinct CDR3 sequences, approximately 18% seen once, with approximately 11% in the top ten. Sequencing was performed on PBMCs from blood, taken around 5 days after vaccination. These receptors came from a man aged 45-65 years who received an inactivated influenza vaccine.

The rearrangement joins TRBV6-2 or TRBV6-3 to TRBJ2-1, with TRBD2 identical over 7 bases. The CDR3 runs to 16 residues. Unmatched junction bases numbered 12, after V lost 7 bases and J lost 3 bases. Germline loops: CDR1 MNHEY, CDR2 SVGEGT. The CDR3 here is CASKMGPSGIYNEQFF. CDR3 DNA: TGTGCCAGCAAAATGGGTCCTAGCGGAATCTACAATGAGCAGTTCTTC.

This clonotype was counted at least ten times. The V call is TRBV12-3 or TRBV12-4, the J call TRBJ2-6; no reliable D call. The CDR3 runs to 15 residues. V lost 3 bases and J lost 1, with 7 bases in between. CDR3 region: CASSFSGSGANVLTF. The CDR3 region has the DNA TGTGCCAGCAGTTTTTCTGGGTCTGGGGCCAACGTCCTGACTTTC.

The rearrangement uses TRBV11-2 and TRBJ2-1; D not certain. The germline V and J ends were trimmed by 5 bases and 0 bases, with 11 bases remaining between them. The CDR3 runs to 15 residues. Germline CDR1 reads SGHAT; CDR2 reads FQNNGV. CDR3 DNA sequence: TGTGCCAGCAGCCGAACCCCGGACTCCTACAATGAGCAGTTCTTC. This codes for CASSRTPDSYNEQFF.

This clonotype appeared many times. The CDR3 bases are TGCAGCGTTGAAGGGCTAGGCTCCTACGAGCAGTACTTC. Its protein is CSVEGLGSYEQYF. This rearrangement joins TRBV29-1 to TRBJ2-7, with D unclear. Germline values: CDR1 SQVTM, CDR2 ANQGSEA. The CDR3 extends over 13 amino acids. The ends were cut back, 1 base at V and 0 bases at J, with 7 bases in the middle.

V gene TRBV4-1 combines with J gene TRBJ1-2; D gene uncertain. Trimming cost V 0 bases and J 2 bases, with 7 bases left between them. CDR1 and CDR2 (germline): MGHRA, YSYEKL. The CDR3 contains 14 residues. CDR3 DNA: TGCGCCAGCAGCCAAGATCTCCGGAACTATGGCTACACCTTC. Its translation is CASSQDLRNYGYTF.

The V call is TRBV2, the J call TRBJ1-1; 8 bases line up with TRBD1. The CDR3 extends over 17 amino acids. V shed 7 bases, J shed 1 base, and the junction held 14 bases outside the gene matches. Germline assignment: CDR1 SNHLY and CDR2 FYNNEI. DNA of the CDR3: TGTGCCAGCATCGAAGGGGGTCAGGGGGCGCCGAACACTGAAGCTTTCTTT. Its protein product is CASIEGGQGAPNTEAFF.

This clonotype came up a few times. The V gene is TRBV5-1, the J gene TRBJ2-3, with TRBD2 matching over 12 bases. Trimming removed 0 bases from V and 7 bases from J; junction bases left unmatched: 9. CDR1 is SGHRS and CDR2 is YFSETQ in the germline V gene. This CDR3 comprises 17 residues. In DNA, the CDR3 is TGCGCCAGCAGCTTGGGGGCTAGCGGGGGGGCCTCGCATACGCAGTATTTT. As protein: CASSLGASGGASHTQYF.

This clonotype was counted a few times. The chain employs TRBV6-1 and TRBJ2-1; 11 positions match TRBD2. The CDR3 length is 15 residues. Germline V gene sequence: CDR1 MNHNS, CDR2 SASEGT. Trimming took 7 bases from V and 7 from J; bases not matched to a gene: 9. The CDR3 spells CASNLAGGPENEQFF. The CDR3 bases are TGTGCCAGCAACTTAGCGGGAGGGCCGGAAAATGAGCAGTTCTTC.

The V call is TRBV5-1, the J call TRBJ1-1; 10 bases fit TRBD1. The V gene end was trimmed by 3 bases and the J gene end by 10 bases; junction bases not matched to a gene: 6. From germline, CDR1 is SGHRS and CDR2 YFSETQ. The CDR3 consists of 13 residues. The CDR3 protein is CASSSPGQGRAFF. CDR3 DNA: TGCGCCAGCAGCTCCCCGGGACAGGGGAGAGCTTTCTTT. The full variable domain, rest sourced from reference TRBV5-1 and TRBJ1-1, is KAGVTQTPRYLIKTRGQQVTLSCSPISGHRSVSWYQQTPGQGLQFLFEYFSETQRNKGNFPGRFSGRQFSNSRSEMNVSTLELGDSALYLCASSSPGQGRAFFGQGTRLTVV.

This clonotype was detected only a few times. The chain has TRBV10-3 and TRBJ1-6; 8 bases are a match to TRBD1. The length of the CDR3 is 14 residues. The germline CDR1 and CDR2 sequences are ENHRY and SYGVKD. The V segment lost 6 bases and the J segment 10 bases; nucleotides outside the gene matches: 8. The chain's CDR3 is CAIRSDRGGSPLHF. As DNA, the CDR3 is TGTGCCATCAGGTCCGACAGGGGTGGATCACCCCTCCACTTT.

This clonotype has only a few counts. This chain uses TRBV12-3 or TRBV12-4 with TRBJ2-2; tentative D call: TRBD1 (5 bases). Trimming stripped 5 bases from V and 7 bases from J, with 11 bases between. This CDR3 has 13 residues. The CDR3 here is CASSPGWVGELFF. For the CDR3, the DNA is TGTGCCAGCAGTCCAGGGTGGGTCGGGGAGCTGTTTTTT.

This clonotype was seen only a few times. The rearrangement uses TRBV29-1 and TRBJ1-4; D unresolved. Germline lookup yields CDR1 SQVTM and CDR2 ANQGSEA. The CDR3 length is 12 residues. The DNA of the CDR3 is TGCTCCGGAGTTGCAACTAATGAAAAACTGTTTTTT. Translated, it gives CSGVATNEKLFF. The entire variable domain, with the rest obtained from reference TRBV29-1 and TRBJ1-4, is as follows: SAVISQKPSRDICQRGTSLTIQCQVDSQVTMMFWYRQQPGQSLTLIATANQGSEATYESGFVIDKFPISRPNLTFSTLTVSNMSPEDSSIYLCSGVATNEKLFFGSGTQLSVL.

This clonotype has a handful of counts. The V and J genes are TRBV12-3 or TRBV12-4 and TRBJ2-7; perhaps TRBD2 as D (5 bases). V shed 2 bases and J shed 0 bases, with 14 bases lying between them. CDR3 length: 16 amino acids. As DNA, the CDR3 is TGTGCCAGCAGTTTATATCAGACTACCGACTCCTACGAGCAGTACTTC. The encoded protein is CASSLYQTTDSYEQYF.

This clonotype was seen a handful of times. V is TRBV12-3 or TRBV12-4 and J is TRBJ1-3; D is unclear. CDR3 length equals 11 residues. V lost 7 bases, J lost 4 bases, and 5 bases lay in between. CDR3 in amino acids: CASTLGNTIYF. Written as DNA, the CDR3 is TGTGCCAGCACGCTGGGAAACACCATATATTTT.

V gene TRBV7-6 combines with J gene TRBJ2-5; the match to TRBD1 covers 8 bases. The CDR3 is 15 residues long. Germline V lookup: CDR1 SGHVS, CDR2 FNYEAQ. Trimming at V came to 5 bases and at J to 2 bases, leaving 7 bases not matched to a gene. The CDR3: CASSARTGNQETQYF. CDR3 sequence (DNA): TGTGCCAGCAGCGCCAGGACAGGGAATCAAGAGACCCAGTACTTC.

This clonotype has a handful of counts. The chain links TRBV2 to TRBJ2-5, with 7 bases aligning to TRBD2. The CDR3 runs to 15 residues. CDR1 SNHLY and CDR2 FYNNEI come from the germline V gene. With V trimmed by 4 bases and J by 7 bases, 12 bases remained unmatched. In nucleotides, the CDR3 is TGTGCCAGCAGTGGAGAAGGCGGGGGAGGCCTGACCCAGTACTTC. Its protein product is CASSGEGGGGLTQYF.

This chain joins TRBV10-3 and TRBJ2-4; D gene unclear. V lost 2 bases and J lost 0, with 14 bases in between. The V gene's germline CDR1 is ENHRY and CDR2 SYGVKD. This CDR3 region has 17 residues. CDR3 nucleotides: TGTGCCATCAGTGAGAACAGTGGGAAGTTAGCCAAAAACATTCAGTACTTC. Protein: CAISENSGKLAKNIQYF.

This clonotype was found a few times. J is TRBJ2-2 and V is TRBV4-3; 8 bases match TRBD2. The CDR3 extends over 19 amino acids. CDR1 is LGHNA, CDR2 YSLEER, per germline. V dropped 0 bases and J dropped 3; count of bases not matched to a gene: 12. CDR3 region: CASSQDRIRREEDTGELFF. The CDR3 DNA reads as TGCGCCAGCAGCCAAGATAGGATAAGGCGGGAGGAAGACACCGGGGAGCTGTTTTTT.

The rearrangement joins TRBV9 to TRBJ2-1; TRBD2 aligns across 10 bases. V was pared by 2 bases and J by 7 bases, with 9 bases of the junction left unmatched. This CDR3 is built from 16 residues. The V gene's germline CDR1 is SGDLS and CDR2 YYNGEE. CDR3 sequence reads: CASSVPAGGRLNEQFF. CDR3 bases: TGTGCCAGCAGCGTTCCAGCGGGGGGGAGGCTGAATGAGCAGTTCTTC.

This chain connects TRBV7-8 to TRBJ1-3; D uncertain. This CDR3 is built from 16 residues. With 4 bases removed from V and 2 bases from J, the gap between germline ends came to 15 bases. Germline V gives CDR1 SGHVS, CDR2 FQNEAQ. The CDR3 sequence: CASSSTWAGTGNTIYF. The CDR3 DNA reads as TGTGCCAGCAGCTCTACTTGGGCCGGCACTGGAAACACCATATATTTT.

This clonotype has only a few counts. The chain employs TRBV7-2 and TRBJ2-6; D remains ambiguous. Germline V gene data show CDR1 as SGHTA and CDR2 as FQGNSA. This CDR3 contains 15 residues. V lost 4 bases to trimming and J lost 6 bases, with 13 bases between them. CDR3 region: CASSSTLGLANVLTF. CDR3 in DNA: TGTGCCAGCAGCTCAACCCTAGGGTTGGCCAACGTCCTGACTTTC. The complete variable domain, with remaining parts taken from reference TRBV7-2 and TRBJ2-6, reads GAGVSQSPSNKVTEKGKDVELRCDPISGHTALYWYRQSLGQGLEFLIYFQGNSAPDKSGLPSDRFSAERTGGSVSTLTIQRTQQEDSAVYLCASSSTLGLANVLTFGAGSRLTVL.

J is TRBJ2-3 and V is TRBV10-3; D is unclear. The CDR3 sequence is 14 residues long. V shed 4 bases and J shed 0 bases, with 8 bases lying between them. Germline V gives CDR1 ENHRY, CDR2 SYGVKD. The chain's CDR3 is CAISARASTDTQYF. As DNA, the CDR3 is TGTGCCATCAGTGCACGGGCTAGCACAGATACGCAGTATTTT.

This clonotype was seen more than once but under ten times. The V and J genes are TRBV7-2 and TRBJ1-6; 7 positions match TRBD1. Germline CDR1 is SGHTA and CDR2 is FQGNSA. V trimming: 5 bases; J trimming: 10 bases; junction bases outside the gene matches: 14. The CDR3 consists of 16 residues. The chain's CDR3 is CASSQAPGGQGSPLHF. The CDR3 DNA reads as TGTGCCAGCAGCCAGGCCCCAGGGGGGCAAGGCTCACCCCTCCACTTT.

V usage is TRBV7-9 and J usage is TRBJ2-3; 10 bases map to TRBD2. With 3 bases clipped from V and 4 bases from J, the junction kept 7 bases outside the gene matches. The CDR3 sequence is 16 residues long. The germline V gene has CDR1 SEHNR and CDR2 FQNEAQ (reference sequence). CDR3 DNA: TGTGCCAGCAGCTTTTACCTAGCGGGGGCGGCAGATACGCAGTATTTT. Translated, it gives CASSFYLAGAADTQYF.

This clonotype was recorded many times. The chain carries TRBV21-1 and TRBJ2-1; the DNA was not compared with TRBD2, the D call given in the table. TRBV21-1 is a documented pseudogene. The CDR3 totals 16 residues. CDR3 coding DNA: TGTGCCAGCAGCCACGTAGCGGGAGTTTCCTACAATGAGCAGTTCTTC. It yields the protein CASSHVAGVSYNEQFF.

This clonotype was counted between two and nine times. V is TRBV12-3 or TRBV12-4 and J is TRBJ1-2, with 8 bases aligning to TRBD1. The CDR3 loop spans 13 amino acids. J gave up 8 bases and V 2 bases, and 4 bases lay outside the gene matches. The CDR3 DNA reads TGTGCCAGCAGTTTACAGGGGGCTCGGGGCTACACCTTC. Its protein is CASSLQGARGYTF.

This clonotype was counted a few times. The chain is built from TRBV28 and TRBJ2-5; D possibly corresponds to TRBD1 (5 bases). In germline, CDR1 is MDHEN, CDR2 SYDVKM. The CDR3 sequence is 13 residues long. Trimming left V 2 bases short and J 5 bases short, with 9 bases between. CDR3 residues: CASSLAGMETQYF. The CDR3 nucleotides read TGTGCCAGCAGTTTAGCAGGGATGGAGACCCAGTACTTC.

The chain has TRBV7-2 and TRBJ2-7; possibly TRBD2 for D (6 bases). Germline V CDR1 and CDR2: SGHTA, FQGNSA. This CDR3 has 17 amino acids. Trimming took 0 bases from V and 4 from J, leaving 19 bases between them. CDR3 coding DNA: TGTGCCAGCAGCTTAGCAGGCGGGTCGGGGGTTCCGTACGAGCAGTACTTC. This encodes CASSLAGGSGVPYEQYF. The full variable domain, with the rest looked up from reference TRBV7-2 and TRBJ2-7, is GAGVSQSPSNKVTEKGKDVELRCDPISGHTALYWYRQSLGQGLEFLIYFQGNSAPDKSGLPSDRFSAERTGGSVSTLTIQRTQQEDSAVYLCASSLAGGSGVPYEQYFGPGTRLTVT.

A few counts support this clonotype. As DNA, the CDR3 is TGCGCCAGCAGCCAAGGCGTAGGGTTTCCCTACGAGCAGTACTTC. Translated, it gives CASSQGVGFPYEQYF. The gene calls are TRBV4-3 and TRBJ2-7; unclear D gene. The germline V gene has CDR1 LGHNA and CDR2 YSLEER. This CDR3 comprises 15 residues. V lost 1 base and J lost 2, with 12 bases in between.

The table lists this clonotype with many counts. CDR3: CASSPSGVHGYTF. DNA of the CDR3: TGTGCCAGCAGCCCATCTGGGGTCCATGGCTACACCTTC. The chain recombines TRBV5-6 with TRBJ1-2; D not resolved. This CDR3 region has 13 residues. The ends were cut back, 4 bases at V and 6 bases at J, with 13 bases in the middle. Germline V gene lookup returns CDR1 SGHDT and CDR2 YYEEEE.